This T cell receptor (beta chain) was found in a study of T cell responses to AZD1222 COVID-19 vaccine. The V end lost 6 bases, the J end lost 0 bases, and 12 bases lay between the germline ends. The germline CDR1 and CDR2 sequences are KGHSH and LQKENI. The CDR3 consists of 15 residues. TCRdb's table, derived via immunoSEQ multiplex PCR, lists solely in-frame clones and lacks some. The sample lists tens of thousands of clones; approximately 85% were seen once. Study-wide points: Vaccination with two AZD1222 doses was followed by a rise in Spike-specific TCR breadth and depth. Clonal diversity was possibly underestimated; the donors were predominantly white British and more often female. Vaccine-related CD4 TCRs covered spike, predominating at 160-218 and 743-854.

About this clone: Its antigen is unidentified.

The sequence derives from an adult in good health. The material sequenced was peripheral blood, taken on day 0 of AZD1222 vaccination. This chain joins TRBV18 and TRBJ1-3, with D uncertain. CDR3 in DNA: TGTGCCAGCTCGCCGACGGGGTCCTCTGGAAACACCATATATTTT. It specifies CASSPTGSSGNTIYF.